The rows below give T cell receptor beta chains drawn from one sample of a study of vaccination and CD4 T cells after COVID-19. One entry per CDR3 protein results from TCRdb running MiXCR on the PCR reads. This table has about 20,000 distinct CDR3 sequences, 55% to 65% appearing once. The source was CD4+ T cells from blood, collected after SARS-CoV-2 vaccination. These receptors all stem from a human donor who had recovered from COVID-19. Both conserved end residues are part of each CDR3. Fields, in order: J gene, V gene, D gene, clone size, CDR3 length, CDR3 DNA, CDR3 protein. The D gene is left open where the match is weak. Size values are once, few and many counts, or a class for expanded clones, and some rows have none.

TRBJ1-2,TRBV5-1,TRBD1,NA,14,TGCGCCAGCAGCCCGACAGGGGGTAACTATGGCTACACCTTC,CASSPTGGNYGYTF
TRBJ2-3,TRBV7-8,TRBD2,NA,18,TGTGCCAGCAGCTTAGGATGGAGGCGGGGGTTTAGCACAGATACGCAGTATTTT,CASSLGWRRGFSTDTQYF
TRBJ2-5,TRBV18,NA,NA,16,TGTGCCAGCTCACCGCTCTCGTCCCGAAACCAAGAGACCCAGTACTTC,CASSPLSSRNQETQYF
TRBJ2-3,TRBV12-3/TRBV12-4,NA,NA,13,TGTGCCAGCAGTTCCGAGGATACAGATACGCAGTATTTT,CASSSEDTDTQYF
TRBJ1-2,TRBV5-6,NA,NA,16,TGTGCCAGCAGCTTGGGTACAGGGCTTGGTTCCTATGGCTACACCTTC,CASSLGTGLGSYGYTF
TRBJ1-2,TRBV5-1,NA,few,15,TGCACCAGCAGCTTGTTCGTCGGATATAACTATGGCTACACCTTC,CTSSLFVGYNYGYTF
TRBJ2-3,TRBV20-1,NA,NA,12,TGCAGTGCGTGGGACCAACCCCCGGCGCAGTATTTT,CSAWDQPPAQYF
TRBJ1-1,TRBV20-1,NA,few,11,TGCAGTGCAGCACAGGGCACTGAAGCTTTCTTT,CSAAQGTEAFF
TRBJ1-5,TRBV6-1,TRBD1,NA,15,TGTGCCAGCCTGGGGGACAGGGGAAGAAATCAGCCCCAGCATTTT,CASLGDRGRNQPQHF
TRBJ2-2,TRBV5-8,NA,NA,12,TGTGCCAGCAGCTTTAACACCGGGGAGCTGTTTTTT,CASSFNTGELFF
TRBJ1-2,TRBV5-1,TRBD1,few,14,TGCGCCAGCAGCTTGACAGGGGGTAACTATGGCTACACCTTC,CASSLTGGNYGYTF
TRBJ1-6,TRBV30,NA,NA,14,TGTGCCTGGAGTCTCGCCCAGAGGGTTTCACCCCTCCACTTT,CAWSLAQRVSPLHF
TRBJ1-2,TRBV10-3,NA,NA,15,TGTGCCATCACACGCGACCGACAGGAGCCTTGGGGCTACACCTTC,CAITRDRQEPWGYTF
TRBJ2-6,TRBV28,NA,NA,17,TGTGCCAGCAGTTTAAACGGCCCGAGCTCTGGGGCCAACGTCCTGACTTTC,CASSLNGPSSGANVLTF
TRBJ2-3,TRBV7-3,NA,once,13,TGTGCCAGCAGCTCCGAACTCACAGATACGCAGTATTTT,CASSSELTDTQYF
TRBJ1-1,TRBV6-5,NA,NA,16,TGTGCCAGCAGTTACCTGTGGGGGCTAAGAGGGACTGAAGCTTTCTTT,CASSYLWGLRGTEAFF
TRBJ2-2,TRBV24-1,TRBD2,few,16,TGTGCCACCAGTTCTCCTAGCGGGAGTAAACACGGGGAGCTGTTTTTT,CATSSPSGSKHGELFF
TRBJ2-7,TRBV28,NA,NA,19,TGTGCCAGCAGTTTGGTGTTGGGCAGGGGTAGGTATTCTGGCTACGAGCAGTACTTC,CASSLVLGRGRYSGYEQYF
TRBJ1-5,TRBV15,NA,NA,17,TGTGCCACCAGCCGAAAAAATGGGAGAATTAGCAATCAGCCCCAGCATTTT,CATSRKNGRISNQPQHF
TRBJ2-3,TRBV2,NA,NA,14,TGTGCCAGCAGTGAAAGGTTAGCGTTAGATACGCAGTATTTT,CASSERLALDTQYF
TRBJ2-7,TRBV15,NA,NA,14,TGTGCCACCAGCAGAGAAGGCAGTTACGACGAGCAGTACTTC,CATSREGSYDEQYF
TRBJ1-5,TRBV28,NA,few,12,TGTGCCAGCCGCTTAGGAAATCAGCCCCAGCATTTT,CASRLGNQPQHF
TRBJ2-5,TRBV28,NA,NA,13,TGTGCCAGCAGTCTACTAACCGTAGAGACCCAGTACTTC,CASSLLTVETQYF
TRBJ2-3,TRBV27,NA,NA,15,TGTGCCAGCAGTACCAGGACAGCCTCATTAGATACGCAGTATTTT,CASSTRTASLDTQYF
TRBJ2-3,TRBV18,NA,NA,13,TGTGCCAGCTCACCAGGCGGGGTAGATACGCAGTATTTT,CASSPGGVDTQYF
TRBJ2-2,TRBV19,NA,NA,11,TGTGCCAGTACCAACACCGGGGAGCTGTTTTTT,CASTNTGELFF
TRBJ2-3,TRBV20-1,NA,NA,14,TGCAGTGCCGAAAGTTCACGAAAAAGGGATACGCAGTATTTT,CSAESSRKRDTQYF
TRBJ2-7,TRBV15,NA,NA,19,TGTGCCACCAGCAGAGATCGAGGGGGGCTCTGGGGAGTCTCCTACGAGCAGTACTTC,CATSRDRGGLWGVSYEQYF
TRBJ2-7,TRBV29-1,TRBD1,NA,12,TGCAGCGCCGGGACAGGGGGGTACGAGCAGTACTTC,CSAGTGGYEQYF
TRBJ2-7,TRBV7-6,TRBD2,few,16,TGTGCCAGCAGCTTAGAAGAAACTAGCGGACCAGACGAGCAGTACTTC,CASSLEETSGPDEQYF
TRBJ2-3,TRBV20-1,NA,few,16,TGCAGTGCTAGAGATCTGAGGACAGCTAGCACAGATACGCAGTATTTT,CSARDLRTASTDTQYF
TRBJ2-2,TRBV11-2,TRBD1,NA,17,TGTGCCAGCAACCAGGGTTTGGGACAGGGGGCGACCGGGGAGCTGTTTTTT,CASNQGLGQGATGELFF
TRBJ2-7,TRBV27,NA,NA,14,TGTGCCAGCAGTTTAGTTAGCGGCAACTACGAGCAGTACTTC,CASSLVSGNYEQYF
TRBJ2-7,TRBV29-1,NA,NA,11,TGCAGCGCGGCTGGGGCTGGCGAGCAGTACTTC,CSAAGAGEQYF
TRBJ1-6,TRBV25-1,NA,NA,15,TGTGCCAGCAGTGAATATGACAGGATTAATTCACCCCTCCACTTT,CASSEYDRINSPLHF
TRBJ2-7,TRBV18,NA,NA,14,TGTGCCAGCTCACCACTTACTACCCCCTACGAGCAGTACTTC,CASSPLTTPYEQYF
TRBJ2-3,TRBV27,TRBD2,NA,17,TGTGCCAGCAGTTTTCTCCTAGCGGGAGCCCACACAGATACGCAGTATTTT,CASSFLLAGAHTDTQYF
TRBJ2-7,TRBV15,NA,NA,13,TGTGCCACCAGCAGAGATCGTGAGAACGAGCAGTACTTC,CATSRDRENEQYF
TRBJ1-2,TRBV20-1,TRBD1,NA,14,TGCAGTGCGCATTTACAGGGGAGGTCCTATGGCTACACCTTC,CSAHLQGRSYGYTF
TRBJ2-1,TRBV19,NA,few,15,TGTGCCAGTAGTATATCCCTCGATACTAGCCTTGAGCAGTTCTTC,CASSISLDTSLEQFF
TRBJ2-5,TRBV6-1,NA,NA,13,TGTGCCAGCAAACGAGGGTTGGAGGAGACCCAGTACTTC,CASKRGLEETQYF